The sequence of this T cell receptor (beta chain) was determined in a study of blood T cell repertoires in COVID-19. Whole-study context: Researchers got acute and convalescent COVID-19 samples from the United States, Italy and Spain.

The table came from immunoSEQ multiplex PCR; TCRdb's copy has only in-frame clones and leaves some out. This sample has about 140,000 clones, with around 88% found just once. The CDR3 has 18 residues. V was pared by 4 bases and J by 7 bases, with 24 bases between. The germline CDR1 and CDR2 sequences are KGHDR and SFDVKD. This sequence was found in a woman aged 60 to 75 with acute or convalescent COVID-19. Sequenced input: peripheral blood. This chain links TRBV24-1 with TRBJ1-4; unclear D gene. The chain's CDR3 is CATSDQQGEGPAGEKLFF. Written as DNA, the CDR3 is TGTGCCACCAGTGACCAACAAGGAGAGGGTCCCGCGGGTGAAAAACTGTTTTTT.